A single sample gave rise to the 9 T cell receptor beta chains below, sequenced in a study of blood T cell repertoires in COVID-19. Clones were read by immunoSEQ multiplex PCR, and TCRdb kept only the in-frame ones, dropping some. This sample has roughly 29,000 clones, with 70% to 90% found just once. The sample consisted of peripheral blood. These TCRs come from a human donor in a cohort sampled during active COVID-19.

The genes are TRBV5-8 and TRBJ2-3; 8 positions match TRBD1. This CDR3 is 13 amino acids long. CDR1 SGHTS and CDR2 YDEGEE come from the germline V gene. The junction had 6 bases not matched to a gene; V was cut back by 7 bases and J by 5 bases. The CDR3 DNA follows: TGTGCCAGCCCCCAGGGGGCCGGAGATACGCAGTATTTT. Protein: CASPQGAGDTQYF.

This chain uses TRBV7-9 with TRBJ1-1; no clear D gene. This CDR3 has 17 amino acids. Germline V gene lookup returns CDR1 SEHNR and CDR2 FQNEAQ (reference sequence). Trimming removed 1 base at V and 0 bases at J, with 15 bases between. CDR3 nucleotide sequence: TGTGCCAGCAGCTTAGGCCACAGCATCCTCATGAACACTGAAGCTTTCTTT. Its translation is CASSLGHSILMNTEAFF.

Note on this clone: The junction differs from germline at one of its ends, possibly a read error. In DNA, the CDR3 is TGCAGCGTCGAAGAAGACAACCTACGAGAGCAGTACTTC. It specifies CSVEEDNLREQYF. The chain employs TRBV29-1 and TRBJ2-7; D call uncertain. Germline CDR1 and CDR2: SQVTM and ANQGSEA. The CDR3 runs 13 residues.

The genes are TRBV2 and TRBJ2-7, with 7 bases fitting TRBD2. This CDR3 is built from 17 residues. Germline trimming cut 3 bases from V and 0 bases from J; bases unmatched to any gene: 11. CDR1 is SNHLY, CDR2 FYNNEI, per germline. The CDR3 protein is CASSEGGGNPLSYEQYF. DNA of the CDR3: TGTGCCAGCAGTGAGGGCGGGGGTAACCCTCTCTCCTACGAGCAGTACTTC.

This clone was observed once. The chain uses TRBV5-1 and TRBJ1-1, with TRBD1 as a possible D gene (5 bases). The germline V gene encodes CDR1 SGHRS and CDR2 YFSETQ. The CDR3 sequence is 15 residues long. Trimming removed 2 bases from V and 1 base from J, with 12 bases in between. CDR3 coding DNA: TGCGCCAGCAGCTTCGTGCGTGGACAGAACACTGAAGCTTTCTTT. This sequence encodes CASSFVRGQNTEAFF.

The chain couples TRBV18 to TRBJ1-2, with TRBD1 as a possible D gene (6 bases). Germline V CDR1 and CDR2: KGHSH, LQKENI. The CDR3 totals 16 residues. V lost 3 bases to trimming and J lost 1 base, with 15 bases between them. CDR3 protein: CASSPPTGDNNYGYTF. The CDR3 DNA follows: TGTGCCAGCTCACCCCCGACAGGAGACAATAACTATGGCTACACCTTC.

J is TRBJ2-1 and V is TRBV20-1, with no clear D. The CDR3 covers 11 residues. The germline V gene has CDR1 DFQATT and CDR2 SNEGSKA (reference sequence). The V gene lost 6 bases and the J gene lost 10 bases, with 13 bases spanning the gap. CDR3 residues: CSAPRVGEQFF. The CDR3 coding sequence is TGCAGTGCCCCCCGGGTTGGGGAGCAGTTCTTC.

The chain combines TRBV7-2 with TRBJ1-1; D possibly corresponds to TRBD1 (6 bases). CDR1 SGHTA and CDR2 FQGNSA come from the germline V gene. V lost 4 bases and J lost 7, with 13 bases in between. This CDR3 spans 13 amino acids. The CDR3 loop reads CASSSGGRGEAFF. CDR3 in DNA: TGTGCCAGCAGCTCCGGGGGGCGAGGTGAAGCTTTCTTT.

J is TRBJ1-5 and V is TRBV7-8, with D perhaps TRBD1 (5 bases). V was trimmed by 5 bases and J by 0 bases, leaving 11 bases between them. Germline-derived CDR1 and CDR2 are SGHVS and FQNEAQ. The CDR3 loop spans 15 amino acids. The CDR3 protein is CASSSTGNSNQPQHF. The DNA for the CDR3 is TGTGCCAGCAGCAGTACAGGAAATAGCAATCAGCCCCAGCATTTT.